The clone carrying this T cell receptor (beta chain) was counted only a few times. V was cut by 0 bases and J by 5 bases, with 10 bases left in between. This CDR3 has 14 residues. CDR1 and CDR2 (germline): SGHVS, FNYEAQ. The sample belongs to a study of identical twins. One entry per CDR3 protein results from TCRdb running MiXCR on the 5' RACE reads. The sample includes 200,000 to 250,000 distinct CDR3 sequences, less than 8% of them seen just once. In addition, the sample was reused for a study of yellow fever vaccine responses in identical twins.

The receptor was isolated from a young woman in good health. This chain links TRBV7-6 with TRBJ1-1; maybe TRBD1 (6 bases). Sequences were obtained from memory (CD45RO+) T cells sorted from blood. DNA for the CDR3: TGTGCCAGCAGCTTAGCGACAGGTCAAACTGAAGCTTTCTTT. It encodes CASSLATGQTEAFF.